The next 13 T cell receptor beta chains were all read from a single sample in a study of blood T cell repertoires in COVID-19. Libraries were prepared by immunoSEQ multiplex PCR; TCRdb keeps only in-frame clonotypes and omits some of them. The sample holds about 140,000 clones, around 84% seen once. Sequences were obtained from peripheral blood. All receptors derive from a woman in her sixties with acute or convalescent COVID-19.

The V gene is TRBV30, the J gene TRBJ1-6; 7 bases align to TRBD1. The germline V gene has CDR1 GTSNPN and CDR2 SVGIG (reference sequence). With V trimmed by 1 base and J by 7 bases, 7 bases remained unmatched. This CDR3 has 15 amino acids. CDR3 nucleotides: TGTGCCTGGAGTGCCCGGACAGGACAAAATTCACCCCTCCACTTT. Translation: CAWSARTGQNSPLHF.

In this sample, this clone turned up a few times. Here the CDR3 reads CASSQDLTGESPLHF. CDR3 bases: TGTGCCAGCAGCCAAGATCTCACAGGGGAATCACCCCTCCACTTT. V and J are TRBV4-2 and TRBJ1-6; 7 nucleotides agree with TRBD1. The CDR3 is 15 amino acids. Germline V lookup: CDR1 LGHNA, CDR2 YNFKEQ. V lost 0 bases to trimming and J lost 10 bases; unmatched junction nucleotides: 6.

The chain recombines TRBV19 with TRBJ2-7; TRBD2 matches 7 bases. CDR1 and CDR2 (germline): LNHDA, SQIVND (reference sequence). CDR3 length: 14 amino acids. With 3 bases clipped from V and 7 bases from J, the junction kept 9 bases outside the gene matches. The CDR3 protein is CASSMGGTTGEQYF. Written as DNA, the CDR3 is TGTGCCAGTAGTATGGGGGGGACTACGGGTGAGCAGTACTTC.

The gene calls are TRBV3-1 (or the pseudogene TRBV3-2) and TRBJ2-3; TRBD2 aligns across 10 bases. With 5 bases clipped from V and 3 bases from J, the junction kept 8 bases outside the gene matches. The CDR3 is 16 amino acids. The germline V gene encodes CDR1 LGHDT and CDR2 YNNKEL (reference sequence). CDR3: CASSLISGGATDTQYF. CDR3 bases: TGTGCCAGCAGCTTAATCAGCGGGGGGGCTACAGATACGCAGTATTTT.

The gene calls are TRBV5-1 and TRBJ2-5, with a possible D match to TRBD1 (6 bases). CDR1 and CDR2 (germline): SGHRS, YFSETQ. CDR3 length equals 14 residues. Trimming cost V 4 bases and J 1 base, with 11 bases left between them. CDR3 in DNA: TGCGCCAGCAGCCAGGGGCCAACCCAAGAGACCCAGTACTTC. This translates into CASSQGPTQETQYF.

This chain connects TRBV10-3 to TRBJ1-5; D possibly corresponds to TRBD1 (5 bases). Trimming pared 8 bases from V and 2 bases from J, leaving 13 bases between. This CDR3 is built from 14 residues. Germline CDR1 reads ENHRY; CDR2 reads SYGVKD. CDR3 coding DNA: TGTGCCATCCGGAACGGGGGGGGCAATCAGCCCCAGCATTTT. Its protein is CAIRNGGGNQPQHF.

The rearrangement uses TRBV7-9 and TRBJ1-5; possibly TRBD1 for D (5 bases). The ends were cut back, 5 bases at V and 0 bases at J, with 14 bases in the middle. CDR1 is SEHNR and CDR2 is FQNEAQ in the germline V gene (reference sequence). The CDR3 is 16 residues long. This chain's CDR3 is CASSPGRGGSNQPQHF. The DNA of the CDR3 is TGTGCCAGCAGCCCCGGGAGGGGAGGTAGCAATCAGCCCCAGCATTTT.

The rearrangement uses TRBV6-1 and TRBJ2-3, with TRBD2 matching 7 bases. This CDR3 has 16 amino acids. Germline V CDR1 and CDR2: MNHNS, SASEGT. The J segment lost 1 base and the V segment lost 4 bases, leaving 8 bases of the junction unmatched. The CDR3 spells CASSARIAGGTDTQYF. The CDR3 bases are TGTGCCAGCAGTGCTAGGATAGCGGGCGGCACAGATACGCAGTATTTT.

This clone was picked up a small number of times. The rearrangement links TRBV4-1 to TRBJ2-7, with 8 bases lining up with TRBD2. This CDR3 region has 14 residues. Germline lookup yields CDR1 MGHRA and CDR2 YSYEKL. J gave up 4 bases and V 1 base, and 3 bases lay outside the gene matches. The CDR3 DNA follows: TGCGCCAGCAGCCAAGTTCGGGGGGGGTACGAGCAGTACTTC. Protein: CASSQVRGGYEQYF.

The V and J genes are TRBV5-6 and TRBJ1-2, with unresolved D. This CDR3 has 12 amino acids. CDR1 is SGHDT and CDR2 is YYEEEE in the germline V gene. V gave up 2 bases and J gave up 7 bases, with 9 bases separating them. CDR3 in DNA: TGTGCCAGCAGCTTAGCAATTGGTGGCTACACCTTC. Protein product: CASSLAIGGYTF.

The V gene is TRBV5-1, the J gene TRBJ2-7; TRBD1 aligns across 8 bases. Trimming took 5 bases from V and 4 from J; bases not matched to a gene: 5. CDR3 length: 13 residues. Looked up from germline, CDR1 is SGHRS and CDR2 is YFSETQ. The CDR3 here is CASREDRAYEQYF. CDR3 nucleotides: TGCGCCAGCAGGGAGGACAGGGCGTACGAGCAGTACTTC.

CDR3 sequence: CASSFRDNLSYGYTF. In nucleotides, the CDR3 is TGTGCCAGCAGCTTCCGGGACAACTTAAGTTATGGCTACACCTTC. V is TRBV13 and J is TRBJ1-2, with D maybe TRBD1 (6 bases). The CDR3 is 15 residues long. V was clipped by 3 bases and J by 5 bases, with 16 bases between them. Germline CDR1 PRHDT, CDR2 FYEKMQ (reference sequence).

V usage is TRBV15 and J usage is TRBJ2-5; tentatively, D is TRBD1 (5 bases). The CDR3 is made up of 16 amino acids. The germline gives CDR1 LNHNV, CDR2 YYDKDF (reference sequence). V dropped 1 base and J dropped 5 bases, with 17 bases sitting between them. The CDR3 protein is CATSRGLQQELETQYF. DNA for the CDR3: TGTGCCACCAGCAGAGGCCTCCAACAGGAGTTGGAGACCCAGTACTTC.